This T cell receptor (beta chain) derives from a study of cytomegalovirus exposure and HLA in healthy donors. As for the study in general: Genotyping of hundreds of donors showed that roughly 80% belonged to the Caucasian-associated ancestry cluster. Study observations and caveats: Roughly even sequencing depth across donors was the assumption behind the presence/absence analyses. Earlier analysis yielded a pattern in which most TCR beta V segments were productive about 90% or about 30% of the time. Relative to the approximately 700-donor mean, N-insertions were reportedly fewer in an Asian-associated ancestry cluster in a later analysis.

This clone occurred once. The antigen remains undetermined. The PCR made use of 60 Vbeta and 13 Jbeta primers. Repertoires were generated with immunoSEQ multiplex PCR, while TCRdb's copy carries only in-frame clones and drops some. The table has about 160,000 clones, roughly 82% seen once. The CDR3 runs 14 residues. CDR1 is SNHLY and CDR2 is FYNNEI in the germline V gene. Trimming removed 2 bases at V and 4 bases at J, with 11 bases between. The chain joins TRBV2 to TRBJ1-1, with a tentative D call TRBD1 (5 bases). The sequencing input was PBMCs. This TCR came from a woman in her forties or fifties in good health and CMV-seropositive. The DNA of the CDR3 is TGTGCCAGCAGTGAATGGGGCTTGAGCACTGAAGCTTTCTTT. Translated, it gives CASSEWGLSTEAFF.